The entry below gives a single T cell receptor (beta chain) sequence along with its context. Antigen unknown. This record belongs to a study of CD8 T cells in ankylosing spondylitis. Regarding the study as a whole: A TCR beta motif of 7 to 9 highly homologous variants seemed to mark ankylosing spondylitis blood.

Making the TCR beta libraries involved quantitative 5'-RACE with molecular barcodes. One entry per CDR3 protein, called by TCRdb with MiXCR from the 5' RACE reads. This sample has approximately 540,000 distinct CDR3 sequences, with about 13% found just once. Germline lookup yields CDR1 SGHRS and CDR2 YFSETQ. After removal of 4 bases from V and 10 bases from J, the junction contained 11 bases not matched to a gene. This CDR3 has 16 residues. The TCR sequence derives from a male donor with ankylosing spondylitis. The chain employs TRBV5-1 and TRBJ2-1, with 13 bases aligning to TRBD2. The sequencing sample was made of blood, either unsorted or a sorted T cell fraction (not recorded which). Here the CDR3 reads CASSPGLAGSFGEQFF. CDR3 DNA sequence: TGCGCCAGCAGCCCGGGACTAGCGGGGTCCTTCGGAGAGCAGTTCTTC.